This is a list of T cell receptor beta chains from one sample in a study of blood T cell repertoires in COVID-19. Repertoires were generated with immunoSEQ multiplex PCR, while TCRdb's copy carries only in-frame clones and drops some. This repertoire shows 200,000 to 300,000 clones, approximately 90% found once; its top ten account for 7.2%. Material: peripheral blood. All receptors come from a man aged 55-75 years who had recovered from COVID-19. CDR3s include the opening cysteine and the closing phenylalanine or tryptophan. Each record gives: D gene, J gene, V gene, clone size, CDR3 DNA, CDR3 protein. A D gene is named only where the DNA matches it firmly. Not all rows give a size; the values are once, few, many and, for expanded clones, a class.

D: NA; J: TRBJ1-4; V: TRBV11-2; size: NA; DNA: TGTGCCAGCAGCTCAGGGCCACAGGTCTCTGAAAAACTGTTTTTT; CDR3: CASSSGPQVSEKLFF
D: TRBD1; J: TRBJ1-6; V: TRBV10-2; size: NA; DNA: TGCGCCAGCAGTGACTACAGGGGAATAGGTTCACCCCTCCACTTT; CDR3: CASSDYRGIGSPLHF
D: TRBD1; J: TRBJ1-2; V: TRBV30; size: NA; DNA: TGTGCCTGGAGCACATTCCCGGGACAGGGAGTAGGCTACACCTTC; CDR3: CAWSTFPGQGVGYTF
D: NA; J: TRBJ2-2; V: TRBV24-1; size: NA; DNA: TGTGCCACCAGTGATTTGCGGCAGGGGTACACCGGGGAGCTGTTTTTT; CDR3: CATSDLRQGYTGELFF
D: TRBD1; J: TRBJ2-2; V: TRBV10-1; size: NA; DNA: TGCGCCAGTCCGGGACAGAGATCCGGGGAGCTGTTTTTT; CDR3: CASPGQRSGELFF
D: TRBD1; J: TRBJ2-7; V: TRBV11-3; size: NA; DNA: TGTGCCAGCAGCTCGGGACAGAGCTACGAGCAGTACTTC; CDR3: CASSSGQSYEQYF
D: TRBD1; J: TRBJ1-2; V: TRBV5-1; size: NA; DNA: TGCGCCAGCAGCCAAGACAGGGTAAAGGGCTACACCTTC; CDR3: CASSQDRVKGYTF
D: NA; J: TRBJ2-4; V: TRBV19; size: NA; DNA: TGTGCCAGTAGTCGGGAGACCATTCAGTACTTC; CDR3: CASSRETIQYF
D: NA; J: TRBJ2-2; V: TRBV9; size: few; DNA: TGTGCCAGCAGCGGGAGACAGTATTCCGGGGAGCTGTTTTTT; CDR3: CASSGRQYSGELFF
D: NA; J: TRBJ1-2; V: TRBV5-4; size: NA; DNA: TGTGCCAGCAGACAAGTAACTAACTATGGCTACACCTTC; CDR3: CASRQVTNYGYTF
D: TRBD2; J: TRBJ2-4; V: TRBV27; size: NA; DNA: TGTGCCAGCAGTTCATCCTGGGGGGGAGCCAAAAACATTCAGTACTTC; CDR3: CASSSSWGGAKNIQYF
D: TRBD2; J: TRBJ2-3; V: TRBV9; size: NA; DNA: TGTGCCAGCAGCGTAGCAGGCGGACTAGCGGGGGGGCCCCCAGATACGCAGTATTTT; CDR3: CASSVAGGLAGGPPDTQYF
D: NA; J: TRBJ1-1; V: TRBV3-1/TRBV3-2; size: NA; DNA: TGTGCCAGCAGGACTACTGGGCGTCTGAACACTGAAGCTTTCTTT; CDR3: CASRTTGRLNTEAFF
D: TRBD1; J: TRBJ1-1; V: TRBV5-1; size: NA; DNA: TGCGCCAGCAGCCGTGACAGGGCGAGGGGCACTGAAGCTTTCTTT; CDR3: CASSRDRARGTEAFF
D: NA; J: TRBJ1-1; V: TRBV18; size: NA; DNA: TGTGCCAGCTCACCATTTGGCTCCGGGGGGGGAATGAACACTGAAGCTTTCTTT; CDR3: CASSPFGSGGGMNTEAFF
D: NA; J: TRBJ2-4; V: TRBV5-6; size: NA; DNA: TGTGCCAGCAGCTCCCCTGGGGGGGGCCCCAAAAACATTCAGTACTTC; CDR3: CASSSPGGGPKNIQYF
D: TRBD1; J: TRBJ1-2; V: TRBV5-1; size: NA; DNA: TGCGCCAGCAGCTTGGCCGGGACAGGGCACCCAACTAACTATGGCTACACCTTC; CDR3: CASSLAGTGHPTNYGYTF
D: NA; J: TRBJ2-6; V: TRBV19; size: NA; DNA: TGTGCCAGTAGTAGCCAGGCCATGGCCAACGTCCTGACTTTC; CDR3: CASSSQAMANVLTF
D: NA; J: TRBJ2-5; V: TRBV9; size: NA; DNA: TGTGCCAGCAGCCGTAGTGGGGACACAACCTCGGGGGAGACCCAGTACTTC; CDR3: CASSRSGDTTSGETQYF
D: NA; J: TRBJ1-2; V: TRBV19; size: NA; DNA: TGTGCCAGTAGTCCTCAGGAGGGCTATGGCTACACCTTC; CDR3: CASSPQEGYGYTF
D: NA; J: TRBJ2-3; V: TRBV11-3; size: NA; DNA: TGTGCCAGCAGCTTAGGACTGGACACAGATACGCAGTATTTT; CDR3: CASSLGLDTDTQYF
D: TRBD1; J: TRBJ1-2; V: TRBV5-1; size: NA; DNA: TGCGCCAGCAGCCCAGTTTCACAGGGGGCGAGCTATGGCTACACCTTC; CDR3: CASSPVSQGASYGYTF
D: NA; J: TRBJ1-5; V: TRBV24-1; size: NA; DNA: TGTGCCACCCAGGGGCAGGGGAATCAGCCCCAGCATTTT; CDR3: CATQGQGNQPQHF
D: TRBD1; J: TRBJ2-3; V: TRBV6-6; size: NA; DNA: TGTGCCACCACAGGGGGTTGGACAGATACGCAGTATTTT; CDR3: CATTGGWTDTQYF
D: TRBD1; J: TRBJ1-5; V: TRBV19; size: NA; DNA: TGTGCCAGTAGTCTAAAGGGACAGGGAAGTTTTAAACAGCCCCAGCATTTT; CDR3: CASSLKGQGSFKQPQHF
D: NA; J: TRBJ1-2; V: TRBV19; size: NA; DNA: TGTGCCAGTAGTATTTTAGGGGTTCATGGCTACACCTTC; CDR3: CASSILGVHGYTF
D: TRBD2; J: TRBJ2-1; V: TRBV28; size: NA; DNA: TGTGCCAGCAGTTTCCCCGGGGGGGCTTCTGGTGAGCAGTTCTTC; CDR3: CASSFPGGASGEQFF
D: NA; J: TRBJ2-3; V: TRBV5-1; size: few; DNA: TGCGCCAGCAGGGCAGGCACAGATACGCAGTATTTT; CDR3: CASRAGTDTQYF
D: TRBD2; J: TRBJ2-1; V: TRBV11-3; size: NA; DNA: TGTGCCAGCAGCTTGGCCGGACTAGCGGGGTATGAGCAGTTCTTC; CDR3: CASSLAGLAGYEQFF
D: NA; J: TRBJ1-2; V: TRBV6-5; size: NA; DNA: TGTGCCAGCAGTTCAGGCGAACACTATGGCTACACCTTC; CDR3: CASSSGEHYGYTF
D: NA; J: TRBJ1-6; V: TRBV3-1/TRBV3-2; size: NA; DNA: TGTGCCAGCAGCCAAGAAACAGATAATTCACCCCTCCACTTT; CDR3: CASSQETDNSPLHF
D: TRBD2; J: TRBJ2-3; V: TRBV5-6; size: NA; DNA: TGTGCCAGCAGCTTGGATCCAGCGGGGGGAGGAGGAACAGATACGCAGTATTTT; CDR3: CASSLDPAGGGGTDTQYF
D: NA; J: TRBJ2-1; V: TRBV15; size: NA; DNA: TGTGCCACCAGCAAAAAGGACAGGGAGGGTGAGAATGAGCAGTTCTTC; CDR3: CATSKKDREGENEQFF
D: NA; J: TRBJ1-1; V: TRBV6-5; size: NA; DNA: TGTGCCAGCAGCGGACAGTCTAACACTGAAGCTTTCTTT; CDR3: CASSGQSNTEAFF